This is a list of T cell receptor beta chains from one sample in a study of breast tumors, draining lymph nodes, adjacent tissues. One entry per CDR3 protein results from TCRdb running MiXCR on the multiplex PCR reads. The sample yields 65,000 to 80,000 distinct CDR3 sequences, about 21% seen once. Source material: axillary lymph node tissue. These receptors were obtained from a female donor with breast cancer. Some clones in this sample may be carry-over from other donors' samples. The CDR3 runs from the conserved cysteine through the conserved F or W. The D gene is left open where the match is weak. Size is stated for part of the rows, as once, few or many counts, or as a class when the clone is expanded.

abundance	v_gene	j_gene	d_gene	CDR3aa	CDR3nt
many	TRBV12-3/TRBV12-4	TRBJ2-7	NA	CASSLYQSSYEQYF	TGTGCCAGCAGTTTGTACCAGAGCTCCTACGAGCAGTACTTC
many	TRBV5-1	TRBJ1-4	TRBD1	CASSRGDSTNEKLFF	TGCGCCAGCAGCCGGGGGGACAGCACTAATGAAAAACTGTTTTTT
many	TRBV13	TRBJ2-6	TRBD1	CASSLWAGGTSGANVLTF	TGTGCCAGCAGCTTATGGGCAGGGGGCACCTCTGGGGCCAACGTCCTGACTTTC
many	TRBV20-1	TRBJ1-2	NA	CSARNYGYTF	TGCAGTGCTAGAAACTATGGCTACACCTTC
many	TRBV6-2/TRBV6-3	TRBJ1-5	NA	CASSSWRVGQPQHF	TGTGCCAGCAGTTCGTGGAGGGTTGGTCAGCCCCAGCATTTT
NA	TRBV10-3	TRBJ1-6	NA	CAISDLGMGNSPLHF	TGTGCCATCAGTGATTTGGGGATGGGCAATTCACCCCTCCACTTT
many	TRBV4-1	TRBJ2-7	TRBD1	CASSRPGGGTGSYEQYF	TGCGCCAGCAGCCGTCCCGGGGGTGGGACAGGTTCCTACGAGCAGTACTTC
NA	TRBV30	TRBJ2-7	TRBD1	CAWSYGQGIYEQYF	TGTGCCTGGAGTTATGGACAGGGGATCTACGAGCAGTACTTC
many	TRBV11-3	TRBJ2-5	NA	CASSLIAGETQYF	TGTGCCAGCAGCTTAATCGCCGGGGAGACCCAGTACTTC
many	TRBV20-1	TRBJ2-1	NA	CSARETSSYNEQFF	TGCAGTGCTAGGGAAACTAGCTCCTACAATGAGCAGTTCTTC
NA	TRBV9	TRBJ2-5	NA	CASSGGEFRRGETQYF	TGTGCCAGCAGCGGGGGAGAGTTTAGAAGGGGAGAGACCCAGTACTTC
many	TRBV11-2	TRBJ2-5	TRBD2	CASSLGTRGETQYF	TGTGCCAGCAGCTTGGGGACTAGAGGGGAGACCCAGTACTTC
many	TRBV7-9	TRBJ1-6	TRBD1	CASSTRTGGTLHF	TGTGCCAGCAGCACCCGGACAGGGGGCACCCTCCACTTT
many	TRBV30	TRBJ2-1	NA	CAWSGSHEQFF	TGTGCCTGGAGTGGGTCACATGAGCAGTTCTTC
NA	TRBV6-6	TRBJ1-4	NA	CASSYCGNEKLFF	TGTGCCAGCAGTTACTGTGGGAATGAGAAACTGTTTTTT
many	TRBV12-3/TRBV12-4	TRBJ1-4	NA	CASSYQRTNEKLFF	TGTGCCAGCAGTTATCAGAGAACTAATGAAAAACTGTTTTTT
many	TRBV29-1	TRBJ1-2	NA	CSVEDFGRDYGYTF	TGCAGCGTTGAAGACTTCGGCAGAGACTATGGCTACACCTTC
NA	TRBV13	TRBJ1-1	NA	CASSPRGGRNTEAFF	TGTGCCAGCAGCCCCAGGGGAGGAAGGAACACTGAAGCTTTCTTT
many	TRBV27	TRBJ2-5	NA	CASSRERETQYF	TGTGCCAGCAGTCGGGAGCGGGAGACCCAGTACTTC
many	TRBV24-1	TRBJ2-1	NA	CATSDFRGTDEQFF	TGTGCCACCAGTGATTTCCGGGGTACCGATGAGCAGTTCTTC
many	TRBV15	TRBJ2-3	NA	CATSRDPRDMRKNTDTQYF	TGTGCCACCAGCAGAGACCCCCGGGACATGAGAAAGAACACAGATACGCAGTATTTT
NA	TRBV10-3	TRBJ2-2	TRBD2	CACSGSGRGTGELFF	TGTGCCTGCAGTGGTAGCGGGAGGGGCACCGGGGAGCTGTTTTTT
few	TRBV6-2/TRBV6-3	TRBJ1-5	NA	CASSSGTKWNKNSNQPQHF	TGTGCCAGCAGTTCCGGGACAAAGTGGAATAAGAATAGCAATCAGCCCCAGCATTTT
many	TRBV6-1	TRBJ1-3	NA	CASSEIRSGNTIYF	TGTGCCAGCAGTGAAATCCGCTCTGGAAACACCATATATTTT
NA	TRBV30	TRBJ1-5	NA	CAWSLTAGEPQHF	TGTGCCTGGAGCCTCACCGCCGGTGAGCCCCAGCATTTT
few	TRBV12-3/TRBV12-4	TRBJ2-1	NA	CASSLGGSSYNGQFF	TGTGCCAGCAGTCTAGGAGGTTCTAGTTACAATGGGCAGTTCTTC
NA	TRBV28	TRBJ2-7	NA	CASSLSPSSYEQYF	TGTGCCAGCAGTTTATCTCCATCATCCTACGAGCAGTACTTC
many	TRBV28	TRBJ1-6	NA	CASRLAGLYNSPLHF	TGTGCCAGCAGGTTGGCGGGACTGTATAATTCACCCCTCCACTTT
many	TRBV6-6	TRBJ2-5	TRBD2	CASSTGGEETQYF	TGTGCCAGCAGTACCGGGGGGGAAGAGACCCAGTACTTC
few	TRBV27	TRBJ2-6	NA	CASSLYGDSGANVLTF	TGTGCCAGCAGTTTATACGGGGACTCTGGGGCCAACGTCCTGACTTTC
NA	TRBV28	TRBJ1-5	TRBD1	CASSRQGAGNQPQHF	TGTGCCAGCAGCCGACAGGGGGCCGGCAATCAGCCCCAGCATTTT
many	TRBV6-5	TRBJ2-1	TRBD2	CASSYAGTSGRANEQFF	TGTGCCAGCAGTTACGCAGGGACTAGCGGGAGGGCAAATGAGCAGTTCTTC
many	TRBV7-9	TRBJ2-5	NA	CASSLGGLQETQYF	TGTGCCAGCAGCTTGGGGGGACTTCAAGAGACCCAGTACTTC
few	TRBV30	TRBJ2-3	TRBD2	CALSSGSGDTQYF	TGTGCGTTGTCTAGCGGGAGCGGAGATACGCAGTATTTT
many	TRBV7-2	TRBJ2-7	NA	CASSAGRGTRYEQYF	TGTGCCAGCAGCGCGGGGAGGGGGACGAGGTACGAGCAGTACTTC
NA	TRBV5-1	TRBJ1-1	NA	CASSLSEVNTEAFF	TGCGCCAGCAGCTTGTCAGAAGTGAACACTGAAGCTTTCTTT
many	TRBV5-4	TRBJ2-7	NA	CASSPSTGSGYYEQYF	TGTGCCAGCAGCCCTTCTACCGGGTCCGGGTACTACGAGCAGTACTTC
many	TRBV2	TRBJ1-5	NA	CASRRSPPQPQHF	TGTGCCAGCAGAAGGTCGCCCCCTCAGCCCCAGCATTTT
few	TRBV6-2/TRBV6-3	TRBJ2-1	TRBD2	CASRPRLASSSYNEQFF	TGTGCCAGCAGACCGAGACTAGCGTCAAGCTCCTACAATGAGCAGTTCTTC
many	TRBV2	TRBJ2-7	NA	CASSPRWDSYEQYF	TGTGCCAGCAGCCCCAGGTGGGACTCCTACGAGCAGTACTTC
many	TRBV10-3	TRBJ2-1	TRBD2	CAISSGIYNEQFF	TGTGCCATCAGTAGCGGGATCTACAATGAGCAGTTCTTC